This entry describes one TCR beta chain. This sample is part of a study of blood T cell repertoires in COVID-19. For the study at large: PBMCs, B-cell-depleted T cells, or T cells provided the cDNA or gDNA that made up the material.

Recruits, aged roughly 18 to 95 years, lived in 20 to 30 US areas. Cohorts were determined from participant-reported clinical history. In the study's own analysis: How many nucleated cells were present was estimated from reference gene primer amplification. This table comes from immunoSEQ multiplex PCR, and its TCRdb copy is limited to in-frame clones, with some not included. The V and J calls and clone size were taken over from that table, and D and trimming were inferred from the DNA. This sample yields some 250,000 clones, of which about 90% are seen a single time; more than 1% belongs to the top ten. This CDR3 has 15 amino acids. V was pared by 4 bases and J by 3 bases, with 8 bases of the junction left unmatched. Germline V lookup: CDR1 SGHNT, CDR2 YYREEE (reference sequence).

This sequence was found in a human donor in a cohort exposed to, infected with or recovered from COVID-19 (not recorded which). The donor label of this sample is uncertain. This sequence joins TRBV5-4 and TRBJ1-1, with 8 nucleotides matching TRBD1. Sequenced: PBMCs or T cells enriched from blood (not recorded which). The CDR3 protein is CASSRTDREDTEAFF. CDR3 bases: TGTGCCAGCAGCAGGACGGACAGGGAGGACACTGAAGCTTTCTTT.